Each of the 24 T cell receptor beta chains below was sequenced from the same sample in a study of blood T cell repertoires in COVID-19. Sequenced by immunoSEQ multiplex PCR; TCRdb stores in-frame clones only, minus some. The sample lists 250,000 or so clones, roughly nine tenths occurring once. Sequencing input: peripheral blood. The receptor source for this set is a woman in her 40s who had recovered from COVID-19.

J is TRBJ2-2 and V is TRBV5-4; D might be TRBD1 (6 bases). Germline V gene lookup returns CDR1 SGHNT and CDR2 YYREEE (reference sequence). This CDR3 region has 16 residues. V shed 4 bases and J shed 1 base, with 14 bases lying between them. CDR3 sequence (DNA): TGTGCCAGCAGCAGCCCCGGACAGTTGAACACCGGGGAGCTGTTTTTT. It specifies CASSSPGQLNTGELFF.

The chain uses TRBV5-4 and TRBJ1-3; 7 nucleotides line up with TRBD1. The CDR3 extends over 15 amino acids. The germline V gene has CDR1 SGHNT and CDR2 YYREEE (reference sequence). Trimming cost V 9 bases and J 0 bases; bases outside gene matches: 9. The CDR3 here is CANHQTGDSGNTIYF. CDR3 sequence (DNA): TGTGCCAACCACCAAACAGGGGACTCTGGAAACACCATATATTTT.

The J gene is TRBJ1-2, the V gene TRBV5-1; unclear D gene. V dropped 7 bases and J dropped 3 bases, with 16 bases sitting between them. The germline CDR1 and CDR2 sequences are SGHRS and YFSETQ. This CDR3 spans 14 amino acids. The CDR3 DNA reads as TGCGCCAGCGGACCTGGACTTCGGGACTATGGCTACACCTTC. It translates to CASGPGLRDYGYTF.

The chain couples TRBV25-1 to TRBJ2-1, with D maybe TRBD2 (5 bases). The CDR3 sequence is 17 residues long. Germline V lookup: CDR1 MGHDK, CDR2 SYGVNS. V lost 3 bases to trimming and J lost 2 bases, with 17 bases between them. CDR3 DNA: TGTGCCAGCAGTGACTCTGGCGGAGGTAGCCCCTACAATGAGCAGTTCTTC. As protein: CASSDSGGGSPYNEQFF.

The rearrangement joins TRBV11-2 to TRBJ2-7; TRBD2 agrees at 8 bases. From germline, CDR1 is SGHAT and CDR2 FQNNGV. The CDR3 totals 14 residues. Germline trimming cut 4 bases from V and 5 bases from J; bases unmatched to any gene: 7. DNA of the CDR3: TGTGCCAGCAGCTCTAATAGCGGGGCCCACGAGCAGTACTTC. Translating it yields CASSSNSGAHEQYF.

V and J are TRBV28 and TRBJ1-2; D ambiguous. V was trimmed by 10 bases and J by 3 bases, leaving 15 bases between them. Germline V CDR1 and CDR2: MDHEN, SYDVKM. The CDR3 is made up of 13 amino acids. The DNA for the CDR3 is TGTGCCACGACGGGGAGTCCCCACTATGGCTACACCTTC. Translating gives CATTGSPHYGYTF.

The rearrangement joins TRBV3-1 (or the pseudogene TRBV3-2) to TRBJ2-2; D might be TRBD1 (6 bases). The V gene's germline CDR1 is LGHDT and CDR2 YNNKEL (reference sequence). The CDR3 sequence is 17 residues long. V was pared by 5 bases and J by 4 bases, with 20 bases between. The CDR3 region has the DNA TGTGCCAGCAGCTCTTTCCACGCAGGGGACGGCACCGGGGAGCTGTTTTTT. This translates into CASSSFHAGDGTGELFF.

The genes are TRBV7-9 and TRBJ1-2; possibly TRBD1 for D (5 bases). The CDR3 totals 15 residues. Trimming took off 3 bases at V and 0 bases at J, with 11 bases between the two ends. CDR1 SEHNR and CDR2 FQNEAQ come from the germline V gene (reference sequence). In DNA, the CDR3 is TGTGCCAGCAGCTTGCGGCCAGGGCCTAACTATGGCTACACCTTC. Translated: CASSLRPGPNYGYTF.

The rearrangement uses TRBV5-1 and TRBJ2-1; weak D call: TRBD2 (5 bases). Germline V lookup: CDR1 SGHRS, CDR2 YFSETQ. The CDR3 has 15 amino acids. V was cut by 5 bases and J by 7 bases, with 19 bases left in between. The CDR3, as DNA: TGCGCCAGCAGTGGCGCTCCGGGAAAGAGAAATGAGCAGTTCTTC. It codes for CASSGAPGKRNEQFF.

The CDR3 nucleotides are TGTGCCAGCAGCTCCCCGGGAGCATTTAGCGGGGGTAAAGATACGCAGTATTTT. It is translated as CASSSPGAFSGGKDTQYF. The chain joins TRBV5-4 to TRBJ2-3, with 9 nucleotides matching TRBD2. V lost 3 bases to trimming and J lost 5 bases; unmatched junction nucleotides: 16. Germline V gives CDR1 SGHNT, CDR2 YYREEE (reference sequence). The CDR3 covers 18 residues.

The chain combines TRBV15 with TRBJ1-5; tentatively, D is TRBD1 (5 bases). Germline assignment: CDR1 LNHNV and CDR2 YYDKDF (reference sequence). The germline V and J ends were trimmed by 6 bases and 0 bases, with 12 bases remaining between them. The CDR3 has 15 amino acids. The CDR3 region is CATRRGGNSNQPQHF. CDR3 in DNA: TGTGCCACCAGGAGGGGAGGCAATAGCAATCAGCCCCAGCATTTT.

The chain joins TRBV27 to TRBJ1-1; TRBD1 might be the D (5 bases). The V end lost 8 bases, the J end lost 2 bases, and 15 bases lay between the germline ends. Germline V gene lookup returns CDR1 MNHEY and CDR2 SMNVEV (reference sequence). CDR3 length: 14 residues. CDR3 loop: CASGPWGGNTEAFF. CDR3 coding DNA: TGTGCCAGCGGTCCCTGGGGGGGAAACACTGAAGCTTTCTTT.

The CDR3 nucleotides are TGTGCCAGCAGCGCTGGACAGGGTCTCGCCAAAAACATTCAGTACTTC. This gives the protein CASSAGQGLAKNIQYF. The V gene is TRBV9, the J gene TRBJ2-4; 8 bases line up with TRBD1. The CDR3 sequence is 16 residues long. Per germline, CDR1 SGDLS and CDR2 YYNGEE. The junction had 6 bases not matched to a gene; V was cut back by 3 bases and J by 1 base.

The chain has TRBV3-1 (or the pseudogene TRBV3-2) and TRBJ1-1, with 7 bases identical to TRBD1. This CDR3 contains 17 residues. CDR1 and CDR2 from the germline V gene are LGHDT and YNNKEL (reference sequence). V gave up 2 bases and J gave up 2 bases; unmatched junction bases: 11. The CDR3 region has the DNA TGTGCCAGCAGCCAAACCAAATCCGGGACAGACAACACTGAAGCTTTCTTT. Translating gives CASSQTKSGTDNTEAFF.

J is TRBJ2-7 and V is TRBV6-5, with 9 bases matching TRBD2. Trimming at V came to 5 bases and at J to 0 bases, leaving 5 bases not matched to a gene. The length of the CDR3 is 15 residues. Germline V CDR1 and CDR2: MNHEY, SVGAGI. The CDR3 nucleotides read TGTGCCAGCAGTCGTAGCGGGGGAAGCTCCTACGAGCAGTACTTC. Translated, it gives CASSRSGGSSYEQYF.

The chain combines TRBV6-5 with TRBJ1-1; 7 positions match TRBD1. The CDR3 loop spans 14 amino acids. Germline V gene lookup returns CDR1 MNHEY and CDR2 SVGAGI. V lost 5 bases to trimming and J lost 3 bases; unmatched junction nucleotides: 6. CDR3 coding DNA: TGTGCCAGCAGTAAACGAACAGGGGACACTGAAGCTTTCTTT. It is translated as CASSKRTGDTEAFF.

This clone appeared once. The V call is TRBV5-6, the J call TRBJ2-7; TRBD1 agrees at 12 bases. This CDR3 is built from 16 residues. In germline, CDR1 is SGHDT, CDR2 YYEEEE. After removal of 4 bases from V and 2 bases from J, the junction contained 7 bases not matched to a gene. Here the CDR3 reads CASSGAGQGAAYEQYF. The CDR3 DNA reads TGTGCCAGCAGCGGAGCGGGACAGGGGGCAGCCTACGAGCAGTACTTC.

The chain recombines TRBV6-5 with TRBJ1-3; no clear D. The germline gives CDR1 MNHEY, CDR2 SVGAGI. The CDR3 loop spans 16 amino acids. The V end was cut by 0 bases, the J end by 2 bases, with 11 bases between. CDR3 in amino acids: CASSYSWADPGNTIYF. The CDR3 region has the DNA TGTGCCAGCAGTTACTCGTGGGCAGACCCTGGAAACACCATATATTTT.

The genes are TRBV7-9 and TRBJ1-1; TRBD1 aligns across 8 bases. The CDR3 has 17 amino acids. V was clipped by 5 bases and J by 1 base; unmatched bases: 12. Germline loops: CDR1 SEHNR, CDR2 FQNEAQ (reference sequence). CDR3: CASSQIRGLVRNTEAFF. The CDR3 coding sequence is TGTGCCAGCAGCCAGATCAGGGGGCTTGTTAGGAACACTGAAGCTTTCTTT.

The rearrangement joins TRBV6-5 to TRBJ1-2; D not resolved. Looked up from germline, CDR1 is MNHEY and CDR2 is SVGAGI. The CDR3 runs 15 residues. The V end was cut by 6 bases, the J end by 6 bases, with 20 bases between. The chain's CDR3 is CASSPTVSAHHGYTF. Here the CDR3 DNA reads TGTGCCAGCAGCCCCACCGTCAGCGCCCACCATGGCTACACCTTC.

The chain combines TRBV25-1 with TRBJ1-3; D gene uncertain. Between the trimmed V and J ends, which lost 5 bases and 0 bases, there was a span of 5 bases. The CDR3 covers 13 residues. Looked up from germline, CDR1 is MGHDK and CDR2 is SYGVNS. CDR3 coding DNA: TGTGCCAGCAGTCTCTACTCTGGAAACACCATATATTTT. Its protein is CASSLYSGNTIYF.

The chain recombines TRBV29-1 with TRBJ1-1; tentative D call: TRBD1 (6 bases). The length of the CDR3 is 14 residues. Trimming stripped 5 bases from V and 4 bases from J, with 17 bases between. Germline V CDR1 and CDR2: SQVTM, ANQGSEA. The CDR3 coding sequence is TGCAGCGTTCTAAAGGGACAAATCGTCACTGAAGCTTTCTTT. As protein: CSVLKGQIVTEAFF.

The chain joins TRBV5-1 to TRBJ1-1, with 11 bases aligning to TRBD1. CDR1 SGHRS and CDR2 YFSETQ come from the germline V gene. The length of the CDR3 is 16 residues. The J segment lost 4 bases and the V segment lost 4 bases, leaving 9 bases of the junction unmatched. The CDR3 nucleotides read TGCGCCAGCAGCCCCGGACAGGGGGCTCCGGGCACTGAAGCTTTCTTT. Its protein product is CASSPGQGAPGTEAFF.

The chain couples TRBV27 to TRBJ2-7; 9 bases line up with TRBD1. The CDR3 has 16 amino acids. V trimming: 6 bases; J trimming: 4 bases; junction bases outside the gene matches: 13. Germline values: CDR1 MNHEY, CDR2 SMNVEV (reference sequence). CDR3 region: CASRGTGTGRRYEQYF. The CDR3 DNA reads TGTGCCAGCAGGGGAACCGGGACAGGGAGGCGGTACGAGCAGTACTTC.